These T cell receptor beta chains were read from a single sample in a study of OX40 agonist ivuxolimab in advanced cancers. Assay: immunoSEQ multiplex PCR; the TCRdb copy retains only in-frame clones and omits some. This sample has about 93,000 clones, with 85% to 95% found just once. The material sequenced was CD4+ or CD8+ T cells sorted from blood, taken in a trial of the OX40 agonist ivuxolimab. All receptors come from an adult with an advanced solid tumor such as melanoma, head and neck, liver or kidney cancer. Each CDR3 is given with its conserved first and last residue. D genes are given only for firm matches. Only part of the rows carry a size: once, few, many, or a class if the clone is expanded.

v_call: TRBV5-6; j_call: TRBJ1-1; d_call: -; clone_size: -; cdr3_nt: TGTGCCAGCAGAACCGGGACATCCGAAGCTTTCTTT; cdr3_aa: CASRTGTSEAFF
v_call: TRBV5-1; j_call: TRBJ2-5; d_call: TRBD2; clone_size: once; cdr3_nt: TGCGCCAGCAGCAATAGCGGGGGGAGGCTCTACCAAGAGACCCAGTACTTC; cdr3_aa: CASSNSGGRLYQETQYF
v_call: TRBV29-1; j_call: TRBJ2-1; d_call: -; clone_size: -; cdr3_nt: TGCAGCGTTGAAAAGAGGGCAAGGTCTGCGGATGAGCAGTTCTTC; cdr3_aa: CSVEKRARSADEQFF
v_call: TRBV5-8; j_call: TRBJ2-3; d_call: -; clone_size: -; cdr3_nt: TGTGCCAGCAGCTTGGGGCAAGGGGCGACAGATACGCAGTATTTT; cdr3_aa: CASSLGQGATDTQYF
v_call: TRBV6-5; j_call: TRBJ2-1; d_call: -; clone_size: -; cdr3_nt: TGTGCCAGCAGCCCACTTTGGGGGGAGCAGTTCTTC; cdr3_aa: CASSPLWGEQFF
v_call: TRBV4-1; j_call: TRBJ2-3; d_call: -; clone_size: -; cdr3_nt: TGCGCCAGCAGCCAAAAACCCGGGGTCACAGATACGCAGTATTTT; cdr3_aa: CASSQKPGVTDTQYF
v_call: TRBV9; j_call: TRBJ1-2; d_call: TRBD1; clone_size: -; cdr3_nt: TGTGCCAGCAGCGTACACCCCACAGGGGCGGATGGCTACACCTTC; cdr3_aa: CASSVHPTGADGYTF
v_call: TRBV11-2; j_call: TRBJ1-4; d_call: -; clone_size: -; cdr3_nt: TGTGCCAGCAGCCGAACGGGACAAAGGATTAATGAAAAACTGTTTTTT; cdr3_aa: CASSRTGQRINEKLFF
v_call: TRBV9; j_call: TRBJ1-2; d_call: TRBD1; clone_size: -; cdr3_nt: TGTGCCAGCAGCGTAGGCAGGGGGCGCGCGTATGGCTACACCTTC; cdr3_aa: CASSVGRGRAYGYTF
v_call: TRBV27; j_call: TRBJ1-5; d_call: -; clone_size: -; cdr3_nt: TGTGCCAGCAGTTCCCAGTTGGAGAACAATCAGCCCCAGCATTTT; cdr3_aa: CASSSQLENNQPQHF
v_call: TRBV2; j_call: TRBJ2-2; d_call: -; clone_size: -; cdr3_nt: TGTGCCAGCACCCCTTCGAACACCGGGGAACTGTTTTTT; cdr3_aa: CASTPSNTGELFF
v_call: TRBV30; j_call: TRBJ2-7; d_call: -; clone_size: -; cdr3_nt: TGTGCCTGGAGTTCCGGACAGAGGGCCTACGAGCAGTACTTC; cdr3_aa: CAWSSGQRAYEQYF
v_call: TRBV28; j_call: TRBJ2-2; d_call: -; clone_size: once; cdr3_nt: TGTGCCAGCAGTTCCCGGAAGAACACCGGGGAGCTGTTTTTT; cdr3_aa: CASSSRKNTGELFF
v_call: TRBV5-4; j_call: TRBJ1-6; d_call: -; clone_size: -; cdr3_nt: TGTGCCAGCAGCTTGGGGAAGGGATCGGATTCACCCCTCCACTTT; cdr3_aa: CASSLGKGSDSPLHF
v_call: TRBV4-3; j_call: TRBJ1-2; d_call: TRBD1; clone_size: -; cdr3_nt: TGCGCCAGCAGCCATATAGGGGGCACGGGCTACACCTTC; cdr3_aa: CASSHIGGTGYTF
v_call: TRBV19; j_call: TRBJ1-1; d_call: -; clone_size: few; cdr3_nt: TGTGCCAGTAGTATCGGGGACGGGAAAGCTTTCTTT; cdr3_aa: CASSIGDGKAFF